This TCR beta chain stems from a study of identical twins. Study results and limitations: There is a chance that invariant MAIT and iNKT cells partially muddied zero-insertion analyses.

TCRdb re-analysed the 5' RACE reads in MiXCR, keeping a single row per CDR3 protein. Among approximately 230,000 distinct CDR3 sequences listed, roughly 13% were seen once. Germline V gene data show CDR1 as SGHTA and CDR2 as FQGNSA. The V end was cut by 3 bases, the J end by 2 bases, with 9 bases between. The CDR3 is 14 amino acids. With respect to this clonotype: Its antigen is unidentified.

This receptor was identified in a woman younger than 35 in good health. Sequences were obtained from memory (CD45RO+) T cells sorted from blood. This chain joins TRBV7-2 and TRBJ2-3, with a weak D call TRBD2 (6 bases). The CDR3 reads CASSLGLNTDTQYF. CDR3 bases: TGTGCCAGCAGCTTGGGACTGAACACAGATACGCAGTATTTT. The variable domain in full, with the rest retrieved from reference TRBV7-2 and TRBJ2-3, is GAGVSQSPSNKVTEKGKDVELRCDPISGHTALYWYRQSLGQGLEFLIYFQGNSAPDKSGLPSDRFSAERTGGSVSTLTIQRTQQEDSAVYLCASSLGLNTDTQYFGPGTRLTVL.